The 15 T cell receptor beta chains in this list originate from one sample, sequenced in a study of blood T cell repertoires in COVID-19. Produced via immunoSEQ multiplex PCR; TCRdb's table is partial and in-frame only. The repertoire holds 390,000 or so clones, with roughly four fifths as singletons. Sequencing was carried out using PBMCs or T cells enriched from blood (not recorded which). These receptor sequences come from a woman between 45 and 65 years old who had recovered from COVID-19.

This clone was detected only once. J is TRBJ2-1 and V is TRBV7-6, with TRBD1 matching over 10 bases. Germline V gene sequence: CDR1 SGHVS, CDR2 FNYEAQ. Trimming removed 6 bases from V and 9 bases from J; junction bases left unmatched: 8. The CDR3 loop spans 14 amino acids. In nucleotides, the CDR3 is TGTGCCAGCAGAGCCGGGACAGGGGCCCCTGAGCAGTTCTTC. Amino acids: CASRAGTGAPEQFF.

The genes are TRBV5-1 and TRBJ1-1; D perhaps matches TRBD1 (6 bases). CDR3 length: 14 amino acids. Germline V gives CDR1 SGHRS, CDR2 YFSETQ. The V and J ends lost 4 bases and 10 bases respectively, with 20 bases between them. The DNA of the CDR3 is TGCGCCAGCAGCCGAAATCTTGGGGGCGCGGGAGCTTTCTTT. The encoded protein is CASSRNLGGAGAFF.

This rearrangement joins TRBV27 to TRBJ1-1; 7 bases fit TRBD1. Per the germline V gene, CDR1 is MNHEY and CDR2 is SMNVEV (reference sequence). CDR3 length equals 16 residues. V was pared by 10 bases and J by 0 bases, with 14 bases of the junction left unmatched. Here the CDR3 reads CATPGGTVGMNTEAFF. The CDR3 region has the DNA TGTGCCACCCCAGGGGGGACGGTGGGAATGAACACTGAAGCTTTCTTT.

This chain uses TRBV19 with TRBJ1-2, with TRBD1 identical over 9 bases. The germline V gene encodes CDR1 LNHDA and CDR2 SQIVND (reference sequence). V lost 6 bases, J lost 7 bases, and 12 bases stayed unmatched. This CDR3 contains 15 residues. The CDR3 DNA is TGTGCCAGTAGCCTAGTCCGGGGACAGGGAGGTGGCTACACCTTC. Translation gives CASSLVRGQGGGYTF.

The CDR3 nucleotides read TGTGCCAGCAGTGACCGGACTAGCGGGAAGTACGAGCAGTACTTC. It yields the protein CASSDRTSGKYEQYF. This chain links TRBV25-1 with TRBJ2-7; 12 bases align to TRBD2. Germline CDR1 and CDR2: MGHDK and SYGVNS. The CDR3 is made up of 15 amino acids. Trimming removed 3 bases from V and 4 bases from J; junction bases left unmatched: 4.

The chain employs TRBV27 and TRBJ2-1; 10 bases align to TRBD2. Per germline, CDR1 MNHEY and CDR2 SMNVEV (reference sequence). The trim removed 4 bases at V and 4 bases at J, leaving 13 bases unmatched. The CDR3 is made up of 18 amino acids. The CDR3 nucleotides read TGTGCCAGCAGTTCCCTCACACGAAAGACTAGCGGGTACAATGAGCAGTTCTTC. Translated, it gives CASSSLTRKTSGYNEQFF.

J is TRBJ1-1 and V is TRBV6-5; weak D call: TRBD1 (5 bases). V lost 4 bases and J lost 0, with 15 bases in between. In germline, CDR1 is MNHEY, CDR2 SVGAGI. The CDR3 sequence is 16 residues long. CDR3 amino acids: CASSSTHRTMNTEAFF. Here the CDR3 DNA reads TGTGCCAGCAGTTCAACCCACAGGACCATGAACACTGAAGCTTTCTTT.

This chain joins TRBV11-2 and TRBJ2-3, with unresolved D. The CDR3 is made up of 15 amino acids. Germline loops: CDR1 SGHAT, CDR2 FQNNGV. V dropped 1 base and J dropped 0 bases, with 8 bases sitting between them. The CDR3 DNA reads TGTGCCAGCAGCTTAGTCAGGCTCAGCACAGATACGCAGTATTTT. This gives the protein CASSLVRLSTDTQYF. The entire variable domain, with the rest obtained from reference TRBV11-2 and TRBJ2-3, is as follows: EAGVAQSPRYKIIEKRQSVAFWCNPISGHATLYWYQQILGQGPKLLIQFQNNGVVDDSQLPKDRFSAERLKGVDSTLKIQPAKLEDSAVYLCASSLVRLSTDTQYFGPGTRLTVL.

This clone was picked up one time. The chain carries TRBV11-1 and TRBJ2-1; perhaps TRBD2 as D (5 bases). V shed 4 bases and J shed 0 bases, with 7 bases lying between them. The germline gives CDR1 SGHAT, CDR2 FQDESV (reference sequence). CDR3 length: 14 amino acids. For the CDR3, the DNA is TGTGCCAGCAGCTCCGGGGTCTCCTACAATGAGCAGTTCTTC. It encodes CASSSGVSYNEQFF. Using reference TRBV11-1 and TRBJ2-1 for the parts outside the CDR3, the full variable domain is EAEVAQSPRYKITEKSQAVAFWCDPISGHATLYWYRQILGQGPELLVQFQDESVVDDSQLPKDRFSAERLKGVDSTLKIQPAELGDSAMYLCASSSGVSYNEQFFGPGTRLTVL.

This clone was detected only a few times. This chain links TRBV5-1 with TRBJ1-1; D might be TRBD1 (6 bases). The CDR3 sequence is 15 residues long. V was clipped by 0 bases and J by 4 bases, with 13 bases between them. Germline CDR1 and CDR2: SGHRS and YFSETQ. This chain's CDR3 is CASSLAGGGGTEAFF. The CDR3 DNA reads as TGCGCCAGCAGCTTGGCTGGGGGAGGGGGCACTGAAGCTTTCTTT.

The V and J genes are TRBV2 and TRBJ2-2, with 11 nucleotides matching TRBD2. Germline V gene data show CDR1 as SNHLY and CDR2 as FYNNEI. V dropped 6 bases and J dropped 5; count of bases not matched to a gene: 2. The CDR3 is 14 amino acids. The CDR3, as DNA: TGTGCCAGCAGCATAGCGGGAGGGACCGGGGAGCTGTTTTTT. Its protein is CASSIAGGTGELFF.

This CDR3 is CASTAGANVLTF. For the CDR3, the DNA is TGTGCCAGCACCGCTGGGGCCAACGTCCTGACTTTC. The chain joins TRBV28 to TRBJ2-6; the D is unclear. Germline-derived CDR1 and CDR2 are MDHEN and SYDVKM. The germline V and J ends were trimmed by 7 bases and 2 bases, with 3 bases remaining between them. CDR3 length: 12 residues.

This clone came up once. The V call is TRBV4-3, the J call TRBJ1-2; D possibly corresponds to TRBD1 (6 bases). V lost 3 bases, J lost 3 bases, and 14 bases lay in between. CDR1 and CDR2 (germline): LGHNA, YSLEER. The CDR3 is made up of 15 amino acids. The CDR3 coding sequence is TGCGCCAGCAGCCAGGAGGACAGACCAGACTATGGCTACACCTTC. Its translation is CASSQEDRPDYGYTF.

The chain is built from TRBV29-1 and TRBJ2-5; the D gene is possibly TRBD1 (5 bases). V was shortened by 5 bases and J by 2 bases, with 12 bases between the two germline ends. Germline values: CDR1 SQVTM, CDR2 ANQGSEA. The CDR3 is made up of 13 amino acids. CDR3 amino acids: CSVPQGKQETQYF. The CDR3 DNA reads TGCAGCGTTCCCCAGGGAAAACAAGAGACCCAGTACTTC.

This clone was detected only once. V and J are TRBV6-1 and TRBJ1-1; a possible D gene is TRBD1 (5 bases). The CDR3 runs to 13 residues. The V gene's germline CDR1 is MNHNS and CDR2 SASEGT. The V end lost 4 bases, the J end lost 5 bases, and 11 bases lay between the germline ends. The chain's CDR3 is CASSAAGWTEAFF. The CDR3 bases are TGTGCCAGCAGTGCGGCAGGGTGGACTGAAGCTTTCTTT.